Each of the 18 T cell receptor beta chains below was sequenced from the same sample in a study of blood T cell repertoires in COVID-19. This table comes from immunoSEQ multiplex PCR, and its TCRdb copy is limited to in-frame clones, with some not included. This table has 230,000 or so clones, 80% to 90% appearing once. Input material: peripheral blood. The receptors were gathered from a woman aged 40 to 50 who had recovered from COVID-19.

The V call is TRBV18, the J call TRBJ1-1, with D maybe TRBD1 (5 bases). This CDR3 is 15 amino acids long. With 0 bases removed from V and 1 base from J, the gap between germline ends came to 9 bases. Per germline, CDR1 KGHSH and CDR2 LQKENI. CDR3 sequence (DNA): TGTGCCAGCTCACCACCGGCCAGGGAGAACACTGAAGCTTTCTTT. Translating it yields CASSPPARENTEAFF. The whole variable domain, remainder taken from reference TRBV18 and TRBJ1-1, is NAGVMQNPRHLVRRRGQEARLRCSPMKGHSHVYWYRQLPEEGLKFMVYLQKENIIDESGMPKERFSAEFPKEGPSILRIQQVVRGDSAAYFCASSPPARENTEAFFGQGTRLTVV.

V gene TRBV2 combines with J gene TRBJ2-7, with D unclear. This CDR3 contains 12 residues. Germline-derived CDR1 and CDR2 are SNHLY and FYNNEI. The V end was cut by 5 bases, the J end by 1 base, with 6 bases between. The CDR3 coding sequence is TGTGCCAGCAGTAGACAATCCTACGAGCAGTACTTC. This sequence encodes CASSRQSYEQYF.

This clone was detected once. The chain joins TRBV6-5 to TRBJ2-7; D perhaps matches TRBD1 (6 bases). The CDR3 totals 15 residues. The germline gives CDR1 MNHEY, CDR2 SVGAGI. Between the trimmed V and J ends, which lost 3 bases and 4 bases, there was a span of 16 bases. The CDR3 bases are TGTGCCAGCAGTTATCAGGGGAGAATCGGGTACGAGCAGTACTTC. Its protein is CASSYQGRIGYEQYF.

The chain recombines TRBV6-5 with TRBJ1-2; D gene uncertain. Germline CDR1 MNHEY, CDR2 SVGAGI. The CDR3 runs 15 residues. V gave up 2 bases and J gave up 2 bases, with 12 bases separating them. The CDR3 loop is CASSYRGAGNYGYTF. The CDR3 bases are TGTGCCAGCAGTTACCGAGGTGCGGGGAACTATGGCTACACCTTC.

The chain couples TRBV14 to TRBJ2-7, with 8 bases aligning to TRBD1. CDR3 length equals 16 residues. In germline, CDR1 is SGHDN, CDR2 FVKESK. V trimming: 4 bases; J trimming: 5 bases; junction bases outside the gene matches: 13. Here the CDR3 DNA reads TGTGCCAGCAGCCGTGAGGGTGTTTGGACAGGGAACGAGCAGTACTTC. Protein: CASSREGVWTGNEQYF.

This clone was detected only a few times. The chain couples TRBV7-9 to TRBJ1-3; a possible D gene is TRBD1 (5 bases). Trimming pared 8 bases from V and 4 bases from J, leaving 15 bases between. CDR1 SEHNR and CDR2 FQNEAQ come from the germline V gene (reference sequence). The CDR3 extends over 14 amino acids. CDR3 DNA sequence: TGTGCCAGCGCCTCCGGGGGGTTGGGAAACACCATATATTTT. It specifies CASASGGLGNTIYF.

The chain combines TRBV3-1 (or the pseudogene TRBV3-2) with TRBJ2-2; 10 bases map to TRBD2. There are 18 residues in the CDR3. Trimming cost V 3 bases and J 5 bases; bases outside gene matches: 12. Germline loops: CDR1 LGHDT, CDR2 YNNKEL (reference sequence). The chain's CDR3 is CASSHELAGKVKTGELFF. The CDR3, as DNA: TGTGCCAGCAGCCACGAACTAGCGGGGAAGGTAAAAACCGGGGAGCTGTTTTTT.

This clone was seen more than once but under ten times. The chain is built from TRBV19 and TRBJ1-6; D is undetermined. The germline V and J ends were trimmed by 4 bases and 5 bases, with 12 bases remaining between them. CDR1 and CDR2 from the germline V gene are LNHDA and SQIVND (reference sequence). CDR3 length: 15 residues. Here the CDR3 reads CASSRGLRNNSPLHF. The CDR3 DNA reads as TGTGCCAGTAGTAGAGGGCTTCGGAATAATTCACCCCTCCACTTT.

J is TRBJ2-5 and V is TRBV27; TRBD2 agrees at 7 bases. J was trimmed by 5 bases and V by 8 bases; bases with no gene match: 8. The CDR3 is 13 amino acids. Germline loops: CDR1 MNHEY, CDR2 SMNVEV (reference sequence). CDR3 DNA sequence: TGTGCCAGCGCCGGTAGGGGAGGGGAGACCCAGTACTTC. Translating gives CASAGRGGETQYF.

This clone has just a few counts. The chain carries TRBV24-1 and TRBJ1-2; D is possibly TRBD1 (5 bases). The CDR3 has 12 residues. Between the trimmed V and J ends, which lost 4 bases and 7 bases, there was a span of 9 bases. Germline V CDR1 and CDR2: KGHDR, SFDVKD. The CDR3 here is CATSEPGVGYTF. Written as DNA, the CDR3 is TGTGCCACCAGTGAACCGGGGGTTGGCTACACCTTC.

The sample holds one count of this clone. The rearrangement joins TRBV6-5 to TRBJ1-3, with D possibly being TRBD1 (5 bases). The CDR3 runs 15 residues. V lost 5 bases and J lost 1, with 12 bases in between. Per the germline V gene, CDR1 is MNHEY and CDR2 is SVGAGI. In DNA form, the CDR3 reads TGTGCCAGCAGTATCACAGGAGTTTCTGGAAACACCATATATTTT. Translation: CASSITGVSGNTIYF.

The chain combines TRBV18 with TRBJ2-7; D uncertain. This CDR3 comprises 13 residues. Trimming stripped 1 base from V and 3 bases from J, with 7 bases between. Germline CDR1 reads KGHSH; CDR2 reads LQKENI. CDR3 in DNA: TGTGCCAGCTCACCACGAGAGTTCTACGAGCAGTACTTC. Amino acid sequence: CASSPREFYEQYF.

CDR3 nucleotide sequence: TGTGCCAGCACCTCGACAGCTAACTATGGCTACACCTTC. Translated: CASTSTANYGYTF. The chain recombines TRBV12-3 or TRBV12-4 with TRBJ1-2, with a possible D match to TRBD1 (5 bases). The CDR3 runs to 13 residues. Between the trimmed V and J ends, which lost 7 bases and 0 bases, there was a span of 9 bases.

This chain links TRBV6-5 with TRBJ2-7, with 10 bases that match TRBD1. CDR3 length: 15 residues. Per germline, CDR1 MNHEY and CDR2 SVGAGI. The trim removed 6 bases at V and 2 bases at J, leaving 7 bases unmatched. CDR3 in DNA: TGTGCCAGCAGGGCCGGGACAGGGGCTACCTACGAGCAGTACTTC. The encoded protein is CASRAGTGATYEQYF.

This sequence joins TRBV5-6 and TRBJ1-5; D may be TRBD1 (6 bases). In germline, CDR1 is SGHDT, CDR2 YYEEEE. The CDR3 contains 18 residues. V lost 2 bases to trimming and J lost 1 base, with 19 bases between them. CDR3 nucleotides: TGTGCCAGCAGCTTCTCAAAATTCGACAGGACGAGCAATCAGCCCCAGCATTTT. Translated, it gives CASSFSKFDRTSNQPQHF.

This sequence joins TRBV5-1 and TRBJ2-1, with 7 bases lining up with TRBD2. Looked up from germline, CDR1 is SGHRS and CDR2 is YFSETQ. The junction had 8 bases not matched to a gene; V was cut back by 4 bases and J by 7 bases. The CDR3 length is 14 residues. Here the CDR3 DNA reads TGCGCCAGCAGCAAGGGAGGGCGGGGGAATGAGCAGTTCTTC. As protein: CASSKGGRGNEQFF.

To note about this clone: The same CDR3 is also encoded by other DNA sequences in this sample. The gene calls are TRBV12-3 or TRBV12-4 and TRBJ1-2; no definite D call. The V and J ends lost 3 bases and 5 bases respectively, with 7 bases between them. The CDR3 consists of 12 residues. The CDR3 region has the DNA TGTGCCAGCAGTTTGGCGGGGTATGGCTACACCTTC. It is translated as CASSLAGYGYTF.

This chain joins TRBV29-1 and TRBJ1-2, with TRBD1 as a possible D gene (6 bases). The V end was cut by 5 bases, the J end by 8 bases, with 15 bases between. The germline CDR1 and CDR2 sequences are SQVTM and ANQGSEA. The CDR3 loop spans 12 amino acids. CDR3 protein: CSVPTGDGGYTF. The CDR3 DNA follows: TGCAGCGTTCCGACAGGTGACGGGGGCTACACCTTC.